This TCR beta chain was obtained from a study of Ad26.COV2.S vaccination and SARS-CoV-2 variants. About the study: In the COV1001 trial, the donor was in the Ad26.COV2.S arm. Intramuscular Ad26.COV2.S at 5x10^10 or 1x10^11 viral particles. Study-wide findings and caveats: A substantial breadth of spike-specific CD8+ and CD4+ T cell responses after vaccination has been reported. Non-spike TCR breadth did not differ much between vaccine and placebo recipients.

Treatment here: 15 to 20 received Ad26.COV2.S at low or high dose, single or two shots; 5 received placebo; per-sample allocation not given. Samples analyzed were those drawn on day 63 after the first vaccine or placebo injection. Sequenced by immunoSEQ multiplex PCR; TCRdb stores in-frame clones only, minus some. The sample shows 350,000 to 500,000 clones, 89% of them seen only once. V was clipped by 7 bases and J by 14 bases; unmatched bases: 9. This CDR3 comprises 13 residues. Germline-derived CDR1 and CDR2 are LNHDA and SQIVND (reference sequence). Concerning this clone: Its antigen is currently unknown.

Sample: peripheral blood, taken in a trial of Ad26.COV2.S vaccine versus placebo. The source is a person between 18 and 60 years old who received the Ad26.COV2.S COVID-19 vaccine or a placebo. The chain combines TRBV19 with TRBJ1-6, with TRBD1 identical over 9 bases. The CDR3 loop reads CASMGQGIGTLHF. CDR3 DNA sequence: TGTGCCAGTATGGGACAGGGAATAGGGACCCTCCACTTT.